These 31 T cell receptor beta chains came from one sample sequenced in a study of Graves' ophthalmopathy and Graves' hyperthyroidism (dated by TCRdb to the late 2010s). Instrument used: Illumina HiSeq 2000. TCR beta CDR3 regions were amplified from RNA transcripts for repertoire sequencing. The first round of RT-PCR was done with HTBI primers and the Qiagen OneStep RT-PCR kit, and was followed by a second round of multiplex PCR, then size selection and purification. TCRdb's own reprocessing of the public reads used fastp at Q25 and MiXCR and kept productive beta chains. CDR3 protein duplicates are merged, each entry listing the most common genes and DNA. The sample records about 740,000 distinct CDR3 sequences, 40% of which are singletons. The biggest ten clones account for around 40% of the sample. Sequenced input: peripheral blood. The receptors originated from an adult man with Graves' ophthalmopathy.

Only a few counts were recorded for this clonotype. This rearrangement joins TRBV14 to TRBJ2-7; D not certain. CDR1 is SGHDN and CDR2 is FVKESK in the germline V gene. Trimming removed 2 bases from V and 3 bases from J, with 17 bases in between. The CDR3 consists of 16 residues. In DNA form, the CDR3 reads TGTGCCAGCAGCCAACCGTCCCCATGGGGTGGCTACGAGCAGTACTTC. This translates into CASSQPSPWGGYEQYF.

The chain links TRBV12-3 or TRBV12-4 to TRBJ1-3; D is uncertain. Trimming stripped 8 bases from V and 1 base from J, with 15 bases between. CDR3 length equals 15 residues. CDR3 in DNA: TGTGCCAGCCTCGTGGAGGGTACATCTGGAAACACCATATATTTT. Protein product: CASLVEGTSGNTIYF.

CDR3 protein: CASSRGAGISGANVLTF. The CDR3 region has the DNA TGCGCCAGCAGCCGGGGGGCGGGGATCTCTGGGGCCAACGTCCTGACTTTC. The chain links TRBV5-1 to TRBJ2-6, with a tentative D call TRBD2 (7 bases). The CDR3 runs to 17 residues. Germline-derived CDR1 and CDR2 are SGHRS and YFSETQ. Trimming stripped 4 bases from V and 0 bases from J, with 14 bases between.

This chain connects TRBV2 to TRBJ2-5; 9 nucleotides align to TRBD1. CDR1 SNHLY and CDR2 FYNNEI come from the germline V gene. This CDR3 is built from 14 residues. Germline trimming cut 6 bases from V and 3 bases from J; bases unmatched to any gene: 5. This chain's CDR3 is CASSLQGAKETQYF. As DNA, the CDR3 is TGTGCCAGCAGCCTACAGGGGGCCAAAGAGACCCAGTACTTC.

There are many counts of this clonotype. V and J are TRBV2 and TRBJ1-6, with D possibly matching TRBD1 (5 bases). CDR1 is SNHLY, CDR2 FYNNEI, per germline. Deletions cut 6 bases from V and 9 bases from J, with 18 bases between. The CDR3 is made up of 15 amino acids. In DNA form, the CDR3 reads TGTGCCAGCAGGGGACCAGAGGAGGTTCTTTCACCCCTCCACTTT. This encodes CASRGPEEVLSPLHF.

This clonotype was detected a few times. V and J are TRBV20-1 and TRBJ1-1; D is possibly TRBD1 (5 bases). The CDR3 length is 11 residues. Trimming cost V 0 bases and J 11 bases, with 10 bases left between them. CDR1 and CDR2 from the germline V gene are DFQATT and SNEGSKA (reference sequence). The CDR3 sequence: CSARDLRDAFF. For the CDR3, the DNA is TGCAGTGCTAGAGATCTCAGGGACGCTTTCTTT.

Details on this clonotype: At one end, the junction sequence differs from germline, possibly due to a read error. The CDR3 bases are TGCGCCAGCAGCGTACGGCATTTGAACACTGAAGCTTTCTTT. This translates into CASSVRHLNTEAFF. The chain combines TRBV7-9 with TRBJ1-1; no reliable D call. This CDR3 region has 14 residues. Germline V lookup: CDR1 SEHNR, CDR2 FQNEAQ (reference sequence).

This clonotype appeared many times. The gene calls are TRBV7-9 and TRBJ1-6; D remains unclear. The V and J ends lost 5 bases and 6 bases respectively, with 14 bases between them. The germline V gene encodes CDR1 SEHNR and CDR2 FQNEAQ (reference sequence). CDR3 length: 15 residues. The CDR3 region is CASSPFRETNSPLHF. The CDR3 region has the DNA TGTGCCAGCAGCCCATTTAGGGAGACTAATTCACCCCTCCACTTT.

CDR3: CASGHRCTGELFF. Here the CDR3 DNA reads TGTGCCAGCGGTCATCGGTGCACCGGGGAGCTGTTTTTT. The rearrangement links TRBV25-1 to TRBJ2-2; no clear D. This CDR3 is 13 amino acids long. The V gene lost 8 bases and the J gene lost 4 bases, with 11 bases spanning the gap. The germline V gene encodes CDR1 MGHDK and CDR2 SYGVNS.

This clonotype has a count of ten or more. The chain carries TRBV7-2 and TRBJ1-1, with a possible D match to TRBD1 (5 bases). The CDR3 has 14 amino acids. Germline CDR1 SGHTA, CDR2 FQGNSA. The ends were cut back, 1 base at V and 0 bases at J, with 6 bases in the middle. This CDR3 is CASSLEGLNTEAFF. CDR3 in DNA: TGTGCCAGCAGCTTAGAGGGGTTGAACACTGAAGCTTTCTTT. The complete variable domain, with remaining parts taken from reference TRBV7-2 and TRBJ1-1, reads GAGVSQSPSNKVTEKGKDVELRCDPISGHTALYWYRQSLGQGLEFLIYFQGNSAPDKSGLPSDRFSAERTGGSVSTLTIQRTQQEDSAVYLCASSLEGLNTEAFFGQGTRLTVV.

The J gene is TRBJ1-5, the V gene TRBV4-1; D remains unclear. From germline, CDR1 is MGHRA and CDR2 YSYEKL. This CDR3 is 15 amino acids long. The ends were cut back, 0 bases at V and 0 bases at J, with 6 bases in the middle. The CDR3 region is CASSQDHGSNQPQHF. CDR3 nucleotides: TGCGCCAGCAGCCAAGACCACGGTAGCAATCAGCCCCAGCATTTT.

The chain links TRBV9 to TRBJ1-2, with TRBD1 identical over 7 bases. V shed 7 bases, J shed 8 bases, and the junction held 20 bases outside the gene matches. The CDR3 has 16 residues. Germline V gene lookup returns CDR1 SGDLS and CDR2 YYNGEE. CDR3 amino acids: CASGLGDSLSYEGYTF. In DNA, the CDR3 is TGTGCCAGCGGACTCGGGGACAGCCTCTCCTATGAAGGCTACACCTTC.

This clonotype was detected ten times or more. The chain combines TRBV7-6 with TRBJ1-3, with a tentative D call TRBD1 (5 bases). CDR3 size: 15 residues. Germline V gene sequence: CDR1 SGHVS, CDR2 FNYEAQ. Trimming pared 5 bases from V and 2 bases from J, leaving 13 bases between. The CDR3 coding sequence is TGTGCCAGCAGCCCCCACGGGGCAGCTGGAAACACCATATATTTT. Protein product: CASSPHGAAGNTIYF.

The V and J genes are TRBV29-1 and TRBJ2-7, with TRBD1 matching over 10 bases. The trim removed 7 bases at V and 6 bases at J, leaving 6 bases unmatched. Germline V CDR1 and CDR2: SQVTM, ANQGSEA. This CDR3 region has 12 residues. The chain's CDR3 is CSAGTGEREQYF. CDR3 DNA: TGCAGCGCCGGGACAGGGGAGCGCGAGCAGTACTTC.

This clonotype was recorded at least ten times. J is TRBJ1-1 and V is TRBV20-1; D is undetermined. CDR1 and CDR2 (germline): DFQATT, SNEGSKA (reference sequence). This CDR3 has 9 residues. The chain's CDR3 is CRAGSEAFF. The CDR3 DNA reads as TGCAGGGCCGGAAGTGAAGCTTTCTTT.

About this clonotype: One base away lies a much larger clone, so this may be a sequencing read error. The rearrangement links TRBV7-9 to TRBJ2-3, with D hard to call. This CDR3 spans 13 amino acids. Between the trimmed V and J ends, which lost 5 bases and 2 bases, there was a span of 8 bases. Germline loops: CDR1 SEHNR, CDR2 FQNEAQ (reference sequence). The CDR3 nucleotides read TGTGCCAGCAGCCCCCCGGCCACAGATACGCAGTATTTT. Amino acid sequence: CASSPPATDTQYF.

This clonotype was seen a handful of times. The chain carries TRBV10-3 and TRBJ2-7, with D maybe TRBD2 (5 bases). V was shortened by 8 bases and J by 5 bases, with 16 bases between the two germline ends. CDR1 and CDR2 from the germline V gene are ENHRY and SYGVKD. This CDR3 contains 13 residues. The CDR3 reads CAIDSGIHDEQYF. CDR3 nucleotides: TGTGCCATCGACTCCGGGATCCACGACGAGCAGTACTTC.

The V call is TRBV10-3, the J call TRBJ2-5; D may correspond to TRBD1 or TRBD2 (6 bases each). Germline V lookup: CDR1 ENHRY, CDR2 SYGVKD. The CDR3 length is 14 residues. V was shortened by 3 bases and J by 7 bases, with 15 bases between the two germline ends. The CDR3 nucleotides read TGTGCCATCAGTGAATTGGGGGGCTCGTGGACCCAGTACTTC. Translation gives CAISELGGSWTQYF.

This clonotype was found many times. The CDR3 DNA follows: TGCGCCAGCAGCCCAATGGGTGAGGGGGGGAAGACCCAGTACTTC. Translating gives CASSPMGEGGKTQYF. The rearrangement links TRBV4-1 to TRBJ2-5; weak D call: TRBD2 (7 bases). With 4 bases removed from V and 6 bases from J, the gap between germline ends came to 18 bases. CDR3 length: 15 amino acids. CDR1 is MGHRA, CDR2 YSYEKL, per germline.

This clonotype was counted a single time. J is TRBJ1-4 and V is TRBV12-3 or TRBV12-4, with a weak D call TRBD1 (5 bases). The CDR3 length is 14 residues. Trimming shortened V by 0 bases and J by 8 bases, and 10 bases separated the two germline ends. The DNA of the CDR3 is TGTGCCAGCAGTTTAGCGGGGAGGGACGAAAAACTGTTTTTT. This codes for CASSLAGRDEKLFF.

The V and J genes are TRBV29-1 and TRBJ2-7; tentative D call: TRBD2 (5 bases). Germline V lookup: CDR1 SQVTM, CDR2 ANQGSEA. V was cut by 5 bases and J by 4 bases, with 12 bases left in between. This CDR3 has 12 residues. This CDR3 is CSVKKQRYEQYF. The CDR3 region has the DNA TGCAGCGTTAAGAAACAGCGGTACGAGCAGTACTTC.

The rearrangement uses TRBV24-1 and TRBJ2-5; a weak D match, TRBD2 (6 bases). Trimming took off 11 bases at V and 5 bases at J, with 20 bases between the two ends. CDR1 is KGHDR and CDR2 is SFDVKD in the germline V gene. The CDR3 runs to 14 residues. The CDR3 here is CASSLRDWVETQYF. The CDR3 nucleotides are TGTGCCAGCAGCCTCCGGGACTGGGTTGAGACCCAGTACTTC.

As concerns this clonotype: This could be a read error, since a much larger clone is one nucleotide away. The chain employs TRBV10-3 and TRBJ1-1; TRBD1 matches at 9 bases. This CDR3 is 14 amino acids long. Germline CDR1 is ENHRY and CDR2 is SYGVKD. With 10 bases clipped from V and 5 bases from J, the junction kept 11 bases outside the gene matches. The CDR3 coding sequence is TGTGCCACCAGGGGGGGGACAGGGAGGACTGAAGCTTTCTTT. Residues: CATRGGTGRTEAFF.

This sequence joins TRBV7-9 and TRBJ1-2; D might be TRBD1 (6 bases). CDR3 length: 15 amino acids. V lost 5 bases, J lost 4 bases, and 17 bases lay in between. Germline V gives CDR1 SEHNR, CDR2 FQNEAQ (reference sequence). CDR3 sequence: CASSPGDKQGYGYTF. The CDR3, as DNA: TGTGCCAGCAGCCCCGGGGACAAACAAGGCTATGGCTACACCTTC.

V usage is TRBV14 and J usage is TRBJ2-5; 12 bases agree with TRBD2. Per the germline V gene, CDR1 is SGHDN and CDR2 is FVKESK. This CDR3 has 13 amino acids. Unmatched junction bases numbered 1, after V lost 1 base and J lost 10 bases. The CDR3 spells CASSQGLAGVQYF. DNA of the CDR3: TGTGCCAGCAGCCAAGGACTAGCGGGAGTCCAGTACTTC.

This rearrangement joins TRBV7-8 to TRBJ2-7, with D possibly being TRBD1 (5 bases). The CDR3 covers 15 residues. V lost 6 bases and J 2 bases, leaving 17 bases between the germline ends. In germline, CDR1 is SGHVS, CDR2 FQNEAQ. Here the CDR3 reads CASSYLQGLPYEQYF. The CDR3 DNA follows: TGTGCCAGCAGTTACCTCCAGGGCCTTCCCTACGAGCAGTACTTC.

The chain is built from TRBV29-1 and TRBJ2-2, with D unresolved. Per germline, CDR1 SQVTM and CDR2 ANQGSEA. The CDR3 runs 14 residues. V was clipped by 3 bases and J by 4 bases, with 12 bases between them. CDR3 DNA: TGCAGCGTTGACACCGGTCAGACCACCGGGGAGCTGTTTTTT. Protein sequence: CSVDTGQTTGELFF.

This clonotype showed up just a few times. The chain is built from TRBV25-1 and TRBJ1-5, with D hard to call. Deletions cut 5 bases from V and 10 bases from J, with 21 bases between. Germline V gene data show CDR1 as MGHDK and CDR2 as SYGVNS. This CDR3 spans 15 amino acids. DNA for the CDR3: TGTGCCAGCAGTCCCCCCAGGCCTGTTCCGGGACCCCAGCATTTT. It is translated as CASSPPRPVPGPQHF.

This clonotype was recorded at least ten times. This rearrangement joins TRBV6-1 to TRBJ1-1; D unresolved. The length of the CDR3 is 13 residues. V dropped 3 bases and J dropped 5 bases, with 10 bases sitting between them. Germline V gene lookup returns CDR1 MNHNS and CDR2 SASEGT. The CDR3 nucleotides read TGTGCCAGCAGTGACGGGAGAGGAACTGAAGCTTTCTTT. This translates into CASSDGRGTEAFF.

V is TRBV12-3 or TRBV12-4 and J is TRBJ2-7; 7 bases map to TRBD1. With V trimmed by 6 bases and J by 5 bases, 10 bases remained unmatched. The CDR3 is 14 amino acids. The CDR3 is CASRRDRTGHEQYF. The CDR3 DNA is TGTGCCAGCAGACGTGACCGGACAGGTCACGAGCAGTACTTC.

This chain joins TRBV5-5 and TRBJ2-7; 10 nucleotides align to TRBD2. The germline V gene has CDR1 SGHKS and CDR2 YYEKEE (reference sequence). There are 14 residues in the CDR3. The J segment lost 6 bases and the V segment lost 0 bases, leaving 3 bases of the junction unmatched. The DNA of the CDR3 is TGTGCCAGCAGCTTGGCAGCGGGGGGGCGCGAGCAGTACTTC. Amino acids: CASSLAAGGREQYF.